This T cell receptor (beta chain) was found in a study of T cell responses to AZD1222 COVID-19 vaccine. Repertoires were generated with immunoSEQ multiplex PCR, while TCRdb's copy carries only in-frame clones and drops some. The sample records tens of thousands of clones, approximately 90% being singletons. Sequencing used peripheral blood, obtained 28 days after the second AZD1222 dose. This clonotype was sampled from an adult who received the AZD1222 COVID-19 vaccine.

The CDR3 region is CASSVGMVNTEAFF. For the CDR3, the DNA is TGTGCCAGCAGCGTAGGGATGGTGAACACTGAAGCTTTCTTT. The rearrangement links TRBV9 to TRBJ1-1; unclear D gene. V lost 0 bases to trimming and J lost 0 bases, with 6 bases between them. The CDR3 has 14 amino acids. CDR1 and CDR2 (germline): SGDLS, YYNGEE.